These T cell receptor beta chains were read from a single sample in a study of blood T cell repertoires in COVID-19. TCRdb's table, derived via immunoSEQ multiplex PCR, lists solely in-frame clones and lacks some. This table holds approximately 240,000 clones, around 90% found once. The sample comprised PBMCs or T cells enriched from blood (not recorded which). The receptor source for this set is a woman between 18 and 29 years old who had recovered from COVID-19. Both conserved end residues are part of each CDR3. Fields, in order: D gene, V gene, clone size, J gene, CDR3 DNA, CDR3 protein. The D gene is left open where the match is weak. Clone size is stated in some rows and not others, as once, few, many or a class when expanded.

D: TRBD1; V: TRBV7-6; size: once; J: TRBJ2-2; DNA: TGTGCCAGCAGCTTAGGGACAGGGACAACCGGGGAGCTGTTTTTT; CDR3: CASSLGTGTTGELFF
D: TRBD2; V: TRBV13; size: NA; J: TRBJ2-1; DNA: TGTGCCAGCAGCTCGTTAGCGGGAGGATACAATGAGCAGTTCTTC; CDR3: CASSSLAGGYNEQFF
D: TRBD1; V: TRBV2; size: NA; J: TRBJ1-2; DNA: TGTGCCAGCAGTGTTCAGGGGGCCCCAGAAGGCTACACCTTC; CDR3: CASSVQGAPEGYTF
D: NA; V: TRBV3-1/TRBV3-2; size: NA; J: TRBJ2-7; DNA: TGTGCCAGCAGCCTCACCCGCGAGGGCTACGAGCAGTACTTC; CDR3: CASSLTREGYEQYF
D: TRBD1; V: TRBV9; size: NA; J: TRBJ1-2; DNA: TGTGCCAGCAGCGTGATACAGGGGGCCGATGGCTACACCTTC; CDR3: CASSVIQGADGYTF
D: TRBD1; V: TRBV5-1; size: NA; J: TRBJ2-1; DNA: TGCGCCAGCAGCGAGACAGGGATCTCCTACAATGAGCAGTTCTTC; CDR3: CASSETGISYNEQFF
D: TRBD2; V: TRBV27; size: NA; J: TRBJ2-3; DNA: TGTGCCAGCAGTTTACGACTAGCGGGGGGGAGGAGCACAGATACGCAGTATTTT; CDR3: CASSLRLAGGRSTDTQYF
D: TRBD1; V: TRBV12-3/TRBV12-4; size: NA; J: TRBJ1-2; DNA: TGTGCCAGCAGGACGGACAGGGTTTATGGCTACACCTTC; CDR3: CASRTDRVYGYTF
D: NA; V: TRBV4-1; size: NA; J: TRBJ1-5; DNA: TGCGCCAGCAGTGAAAGTCAGCGGAATCAGCCCCAGCATTTT; CDR3: CASSESQRNQPQHF
D: NA; V: TRBV27; size: NA; J: TRBJ2-1; DNA: TGTGCCAGCAGTTTTGTGAGAGGTGAGCAGTTCTTC; CDR3: CASSFVRGEQFF
D: TRBD1; V: TRBV27; size: NA; J: TRBJ2-7; DNA: TGTGCCAGCAGGGAACAGGGGGCAGGGTACGAGCAGTACTTC; CDR3: CASREQGAGYEQYF
D: TRBD2; V: TRBV2; size: NA; J: TRBJ2-1; DNA: TGTGCCAGCAGTACCGGGACTAGCGACAATGAGCAGTTCTTC; CDR3: CASSTGTSDNEQFF
D: NA; V: TRBV21-1; size: NA; J: TRBJ1-2; DNA: TGTGCCAGCAGCAAAGACAAAGAATATGGCTACACCTTC; CDR3: CASSKDKEYGYTF
D: TRBD1; V: TRBV7-9; size: NA; J: TRBJ2-6; DNA: TGTGCCAGCAGCTGGACCGGGACAGGGAGTGATGGGGCCAACGTCCTGACTTTC; CDR3: CASSWTGTGSDGANVLTF
D: NA; V: TRBV10-3; size: NA; J: TRBJ1-6; DNA: TGTGCCATCAGTGATGGAGCAGCAAGCTCCTATAATTCACCCCTCCACTTT; CDR3: CAISDGAASSYNSPLHF
D: TRBD2; V: TRBV7-3; size: NA; J: TRBJ2-3; DNA: TGTGCCAGCAGCCCTAGCGGGAGCACAGATACGCAGTATTTT; CDR3: CASSPSGSTDTQYF
D: TRBD2; V: TRBV28; size: NA; J: TRBJ2-7; DNA: TGTGCCAGCAGTCGGCGGGAGCTCAACGAGCAGTACTTC; CDR3: CASSRRELNEQYF
D: NA; V: TRBV6-5; size: NA; J: TRBJ1-2; DNA: TGTGCCAGCAGTTACGGGTCAGGACTAGCTAACTATGGCTACACCTTC; CDR3: CASSYGSGLANYGYTF
D: NA; V: TRBV4-2; size: NA; J: TRBJ2-3; DNA: TGTGCCAGCAGCCAAGGCCCCAGGAGCACAGATACGCAGTATTTT; CDR3: CASSQGPRSTDTQYF
D: TRBD1; V: TRBV6-4; size: many; J: TRBJ2-3; DNA: TGTGCCAGCAGTGACTCAGGGGGCGCAGATACGCAGTATTTT; CDR3: CASSDSGGADTQYF
D: TRBD2; V: TRBV5-4; size: NA; J: TRBJ2-7; DNA: TGTGCCAGCACCTCCGTCGGGGGGGCCAACTACGAGCAGTACTTC; CDR3: CASTSVGGANYEQYF
D: NA; V: TRBV28; size: NA; J: TRBJ1-6; DNA: TGTGCCAGCAGGGACAACAATTCACCCCTCCACTTT; CDR3: CASRDNNSPLHF
D: TRBD2; V: TRBV7-6; size: NA; J: TRBJ2-3; DNA: TGTGCCAGCAGCTTAGGAGGAGCGGGAGTGGCAGATACGCAGTATTTT; CDR3: CASSLGGAGVADTQYF
D: TRBD2; V: TRBV19; size: once; J: TRBJ2-7; DNA: TGTGCCAGTAGTCTGTCCGGGACTATGAGCTCCTACGAGCAGTACTTC; CDR3: CASSLSGTMSSYEQYF
D: TRBD1; V: TRBV4-2; size: NA; J: TRBJ2-7; DNA: TGTGCCAGCAGCCAAGGACAGGGAATGGGCGAGCAGTACTTC; CDR3: CASSQGQGMGEQYF
D: NA; V: TRBV7-3; size: NA; J: TRBJ1-1; DNA: TGTGCCAGCAGCTTAGGGCCCAGGGAAGCTTTCTTT; CDR3: CASSLGPREAFF
D: TRBD2; V: TRBV9; size: NA; J: TRBJ2-6; DNA: TGTGCCAGCAGCGTCGCGGGAGGGTCTGGGGCCAACGTCCTGACTTTC; CDR3: CASSVAGGSGANVLTF
D: NA; V: TRBV4-2; size: many; J: TRBJ2-3; DNA: TGTGCCAGCAGCCAAGTTGGGGGAGGAGGCGACGATACGCAGTATTTT; CDR3: CASSQVGGGGDDTQYF
D: NA; V: TRBV5-1; size: NA; J: TRBJ1-2; DNA: TGCGCCAGCAGCTTGGGTGAGGGATTGCCTGGCGGCTACACCTTC; CDR3: CASSLGEGLPGGYTF
D: NA; V: TRBV28; size: NA; J: TRBJ2-1; DNA: TGTGCCAGCAGTTCACCTTCGGGGGAGCACTACAATGAGCAGTTCTTC; CDR3: CASSSPSGEHYNEQFF
D: TRBD1; V: TRBV18; size: few; J: TRBJ1-2; DNA: TGTGCCAGCGGACAGGGTAGGGACTATGGCTACACCTTC; CDR3: CASGQGRDYGYTF
D: NA; V: TRBV24-1; size: NA; J: TRBJ1-2; DNA: TGTGCCACCAGTGATTGGACAGAGACCTATGGCTACACCTTC; CDR3: CATSDWTETYGYTF
D: TRBD1; V: TRBV11-3; size: NA; J: TRBJ1-1; DNA: TGTGCCAGCACCTTGCTGACAGGGGGAAACACTGAAGCTTTCTTT; CDR3: CASTLLTGGNTEAFF